This T cell receptor beta chain was captured by sequencing in a study of cytomegalovirus exposure and HLA in healthy donors (dated by TCRdb to about 2017). Notes on the research overall: In an earlier analysis of some 610 of the donors, about 270 Gb of sequence data and some 100 million unique TCR beta sequences from 150 million to 200 million T cells were reported. Typing coverage varied by locus: roughly 620-640 donors for A, B, C, DRB1 and DQB1; 522 for DQA1; some 610 for DPA1; 450 to 480 for DPB1. To predict cytomegalovirus infection status, the study combined high-throughput TCR immunosequencing, statistical association of individual TCRs with disease status, and machine learning. Both class I and class II loci were covered by HLA typing, at four-digit resolution. The study profiled the T cell repertoires of about 720 subjects by immunosequencing and related them to cytomegalovirus serostatus. Donor age, sex, ethnicity and CMV serostatus were collected together with the repertoire data. Among the roughly 390 genotyped donors, around 81% belonged to the genetic ancestry cluster associated with self-reported Caucasian donors. About 300 gigabases of sequencing data and around 90 million unique TCR sequences made up an early release that covered 500 to 650 HLA-typed donors. All discovery cohort repertoires had been generated on a single sequencing platform. Rather than drawing on any new phenotypic data, the later analysis identified candidate immune exposures from TCR beta sequences and the way those sequences occurred across donors. To decide whether each TCR beta V gene segment behaved as functional or pseudogenic, an earlier analysis of some 540 of the donors relied on high-throughput TCR beta sequencing. The study aimed to test whether signatures of past pathogen exposure could be identified by cataloging public T cell receptors. Besides the first cohort of approximately 670 subjects, a separate validation cohort made up of 90 to 150 different subjects was used. Across some 400 genotyped donors of the cohort, an average of 235,054 unique TCR beta nucleotide sequences per donor were sequenced, and roughly a sixth of those sequences were non-productive. A later genetic analysis took genome-wide SNP genotypes for about three fifths of the roughly 700 donors and used that subset as a discovery cohort. In a later analysis, previously published TCR beta repertoires from some 640 donors were re-analyzed and high-resolution HLA genotyping was added so that TCR occurrence patterns could be studied. Roughly 5 DR-DQ haplotypes were treated as single units for association and clustering because of strong linkage in the cohort. Study-wide conclusions, independent of this receptor: In a later analysis, HLA-associated TCR beta chains showed more clonal expansion and lower generation probabilities than non-associated chains that were equally common. Compared with the approximately 600-donor mean, donors in an Asian-associated ancestry cluster had fewer N-insertions in productive TCRs, according to a later genetic analysis. In both the original and validation cohorts, the classifier was reported to diagnose cytomegalovirus status with high specificity and sensitivity. The earlier analysis of 587 of the donors excluded 15 to 20 rarely observed V segments, including chromosome 9 orphons, because counts were too low. A further reported finding was that TCR beta sequences accurately predicted the HLA-A and HLA-B alleles for most subjects in the first cohort. Only TCR beta chains were sequenced in this cohort, and the absence of alpha or paired-chain data limited detectable features. V-gene and J-gene trimming of TCR beta chains was associated with a missense DCLRE1C variant in a later genetic analysis, and the association was replicated in an independent cohort. According to a later analysis, most CMV-associated TCR beta chains appeared to be HLA-restricted, and the HLA associations seemed to be driven largely by CMV exposure. According to the authors, the approach could potentially be generalized to other disease states and immunological phenotypes. Roughly uniform sequencing depth across donors was assumed in presence/absence analyses, although this assumption may not hold. Broadly in line with IMGT annotations, most TCR beta V segments showed up in productive rearrangements about 90% or about 30% of the time in an earlier analysis of 450 to 750 of the donors. Linkage disequilibrium might explain the correlated functional status among segregating V segments, but an unknown experimental factor could not be excluded. CMV serostatus was the only immune exposure information available for the cohort. HLA typing was unavailable for some donors at each locus, so association tests used only the typed subset. The study listed around 160 TCR beta chains as associated with cytomegalovirus. In a later analysis, the rate of TCR association differed among HLA loci, with DRB1 alleles having the most associated TCRs and HLA-C alleles having the fewest. Across donors, most TCR sequences were observed very rarely, whereas some public TCRs were present in many individuals. A few of the identified cytomegalovirus-associated TCR beta chains were confirmed in vitro to be specific for cytomegalovirus antigens. A cluster of highly shared sequence variants was judged likely to be a technical artifact of the sequencing pipeline. At a false discovery rate of 0.05, a later analysis linked around 17,000 TCR beta sequences to specific HLA alleles. Assigning TCR associations to individual alleles was difficult when HLA alleles, especially DR and DQ, strongly co-occurred. A later analysis reported that several top co-occurrence clusters appeared linked to parvovirus B19, influenza, CMV and Epstein-Barr virus. Because the 87-base-pair reads could not distinguish some IMGT-functional V segments, including TRBV6-2 and TRBV6-3, those segments were excluded.

Receptor amplification or capture employed the immunoSEQ multiplex PCR assay. For the multiplex PCR, a mixture combining 60 forward primers for TCR Vbeta segments and 13 reverse primers for TCR Jbeta segments was used. The CDR3 region of rearranged TCR beta genes was amplified from genomic DNA with a multiplex PCR assay. On the Illumina HiSeq System, the amplified TCR beta libraries were sequenced as 87-base-pair reads. The original pipeline was this. Across the 640 or so repertoires, a later analysis counted 80 million or so unique TCR beta chains, 9.5 million to 13 million of which were shared by at least two donors. A nearest-neighbor algorithm error-corrected the raw reads and collapsed the reads into unique sequences, merging closely related sequences to remove PCR and sequencing errors. V, D and J gene segments were assigned by aligning CDR3 sequences to IMGT reference sequences. For a sequence to be retained, at least a six-nucleotide match to both a V gene segment and a J gene segment was required. A rearrangement was called productive if the CDR3 had no stop codons and remained in frame with V and J, and every other rearrangement was called non-productive. CDR3 was defined according to IMGT convention as the region running from the second conserved V-encoded cysteine to the conserved J-encoded phenylalanine. In an earlier analysis of roughly 610 of the donors, sequences lacking an unambiguous match to a single V gene segment were excluded. An earlier analysis of 587 of the donors classified V segments as functional when productive rearrangements were above 56.7% and as segregating when the standard deviation between donors was above 5%. To diagnose cytomegalovirus status from the catalog of TCR beta chain sequences, a statistical classification framework was built. V and J gene assignment, in a later analysis, came from comparing TCR nucleotide sequences with IMGT/GENE-DB human TR gene sequences. The TCRdist pipeline was used in a later analysis to assign CDR3 sequences and most-parsimonious VDJ recombination scenarios. In a later analysis, every TCR beta chain was defined by the combination of its CDR3 amino acid sequence and its V-gene family, and reads without a unique V-gene family were dropped. To address suspected cross-contamination and a sequencing artifact, a later analysis removed roughly 580 highly shared, low-generation-probability nucleotide sequences. In a later analysis, a clonal expansion index for each public chain was calculated from normalized within-repertoire ranks of inferred template counts. A later analysis computed generation probabilities with a VDJ recombination model fitted to out-of-frame rearrangements, and checked the results against IGoR. In a later analysis, TCR-TCR, TCR-HLA and TCR-CMV co-occurrence was scored with hypergeometric tests, and a repertoire-size bias correction was applied to TCR pairs. A later analysis estimated false discovery rates by permuting HLA or CMV assignments 20 times. In a later analysis, co-occurring TCRs were grouped using DBSCAN, and TCRdist sequence similarity was added for clustering within HLA-allele-positive subsets. For co-occurrence clustering, repertoires with fewer than 30,000 or more than 120,000 public chains were excluded, along with roughly five repertoires with anomalous nucleotide sharing. TCRdb limited this immuneACCESS table to in-frame rearrangements with V and J called. A share of clones is missing; checked studies link under half to unresolved V genes, and the rest is unexplained. The V and J calls and clone size come from that table; D and trimming were worked out from the DNA. This sample comprises some 170,000 clones, roughly four fifths of them detected only once. Roughly 1.4% of the sample goes to the ten largest clones.

In total, around 600 healthy bone marrow donors made up the cohort. At the time of sampling, all cohort members were nominally healthy, though unrecorded immune exposures were likely present. The donor tested CMV seronegative, placing the donor among the 350 or so seronegative members of the cohort. A peripheral blood sample was collected from each donor, and TCR beta sequencing was performed on peripheral blood mononuclear cells. Genomic DNA extraction from the blood cell samples was performed with the Qiagen DNeasy Blood Extraction Kit. As regards this clone: Its antigen target is currently unknown. Per-base qualities were not stored, and no clone one base away is much larger.

The germline V gene (reference sequence) supplies CDR1 SSHAT and CDR2 FNYEAQ. Trimming removed 6 bases from V and 2 bases from J; the gene matches leave 10 bases unexplained. Measured from the cysteine to the phenylalanine, the CDR3 is 16 residues long. The retained sequence is limited to the CDR3, 48 bases, with the frame set at the first base. The clonotype comes from a man in his 60s in good health and CMV-seronegative. The sample consisted of PBMCs. The chain links TRBV7-7 with TRBJ2-5, and 9 junction bases match TRBD2. CDR3 loop: CASSTLGSGGQETQYF. The DNA sequence is TGTGCCAGCAGTACGCTCGGTAGCGGGGGACAAGAGACCCAGTACTTC.